This T cell receptor (beta chain) was found in a study of T cell responses to AZD1222 COVID-19 vaccine. Repertoires were generated with immunoSEQ multiplex PCR, while TCRdb's copy carries only in-frame clones and drops some. Of around 120,000 clones listed, around 90% are singletons. Study-level results: The repertoires were collected only after the peak T cell response. Two AZD1222 doses significantly raised spike-specific TCR breadth and depth over controls. In a largely white British group with more females than males, clonal diversity was possibly underestimated.

This CDR3 spans 13 amino acids. V shed 2 bases and J shed 5 bases, with 10 bases lying between them. CDR1 MNHEY and CDR2 SVGAGI come from the germline V gene. Comments on this clone: Its antigen remains unknown.

This clonotype was obtained from an adult in good health. The input for sequencing was peripheral blood, taken on day 0 of MenACWY control vaccination. The gene calls are TRBV6-5 and TRBJ2-7; the D gene is possibly TRBD2 (6 bases). This chain's CDR3 is CASSYGGSDEQYF. CDR3 sequence (DNA): TGTGCCAGCAGTTACGGGGGGTCGGACGAGCAGTACTTC.